This TCR beta chain was found in a study of T cells in Graves' hyperthyroidism and ophthalmopathy. Study-level background: Peripheral blood was collected at initial diagnosis, before any treatment.

Extraction of PBMCs used 9 to 10 ml of fresh peripheral blood. Trimming pared 11 bases from V and 1 base from J, leaving 11 bases between. Germline V CDR1 and CDR2: MNHNS, SASEGT. CDR3 size: 13 residues. Amplification targeted TCR beta CDR3 regions from RNA transcripts. HTBI primers drove first-round RT-PCR of the TCR CDR3. TCRdb reprocessed the multiplex PCR reads with MiXCR, giving one entry per CDR3 protein. Here the sample spans 550,000 to 600,000 distinct CDR3 sequences, over 15% being singletons. This clonotype was observed a handful of times. Its specificity is unknown. Study findings and constraints: Blood also showed most of the thyroid clonotypes that were expanded above 0.001. Model-based prediction identified ophthalmopathy a median roughly 5.9 months prior to its onset.

The sequenced sample was blood. The TCR was taken from a woman under 30 with Graves' hyperthyroidism. The chain couples TRBV6-1 to TRBJ2-2; maybe TRBD1 (5 bases). The CDR3 loop is CASGRENTGELFF. CDR3 nucleotide sequence: TGTGCCTCGGGCAGGGAGAACACCGGGGAGCTGTTTTTT.